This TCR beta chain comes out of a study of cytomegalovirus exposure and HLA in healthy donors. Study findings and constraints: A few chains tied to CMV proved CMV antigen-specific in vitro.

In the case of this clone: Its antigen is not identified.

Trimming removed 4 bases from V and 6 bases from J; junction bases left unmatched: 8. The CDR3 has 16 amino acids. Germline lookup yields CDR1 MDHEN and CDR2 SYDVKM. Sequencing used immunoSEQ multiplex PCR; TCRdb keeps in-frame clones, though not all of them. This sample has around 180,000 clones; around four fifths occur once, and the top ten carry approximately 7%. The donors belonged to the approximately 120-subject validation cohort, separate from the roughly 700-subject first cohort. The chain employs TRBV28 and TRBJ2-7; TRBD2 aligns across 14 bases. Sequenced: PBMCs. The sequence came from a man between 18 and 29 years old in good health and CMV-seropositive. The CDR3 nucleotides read TGTGCCAGCAGTTCCCTAGGGACTAGCGGGAGTTTCGAGCAGTACTTC. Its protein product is CASSSLGTSGSFEQYF.